The clone carrying this T cell receptor (beta chain) was observed many times. This sample is part of a study of T cells in Graves' hyperthyroidism and ophthalmopathy. The TCR beta CDR3 regions underwent amplification using RNA transcripts as the source. The HTBI primer set drove a first-round RT-PCR of the TCR CDR3. TCRdb itself ran the multiplex PCR reads through MiXCR, one entry per CDR3 protein. In the table there are 450,000 to 650,000 distinct CDR3 sequences, 15% to 20% of which are singletons. Germline loops: CDR1 MDHEN, CDR2 SYDVKM. This CDR3 has 16 residues. V lost 8 bases and J 3 bases, leaving 22 bases between the germline ends.

The rearrangement joins TRBV28 to TRBJ1-1; D is possibly TRBD1 (6 bases). This TCR came from a young woman with Graves' ophthalmopathy. The specimen was blood. CDR3 amino acids: CASLTRMGPGDTEAFF. CDR3 coding DNA: TGTGCCAGCCTAACGCGTATGGGGCCAGGGGACACTGAAGCTTTCTTT.